Listed below are T cell receptor beta chains from one sample, sequenced in a study of T cells in localized non-small cell lung cancer. Repertoires were generated with immunoSEQ multiplex PCR, while TCRdb's copy carries only in-frame clones and drops some. Among approximately 1,800 clones listed, about 37% were seen once. This specimen was normal lung tissue next to the tumor, taken before any cancer treatment. The receptors were sampled from a male donor aged 60 or over with stage III squamous cell lung carcinoma. The CDR3 runs from the conserved cysteine through the conserved F or W. A D gene is named only where the DNA matches it firmly. Rows give clone size only sometimes, using once, few, many, or a class for an expanded clone.

cdr3_nt | cdr3_aa | clone_size | j_call | d_call | v_call
TGTGCCAGCAGCCAAGGCCGGGCGAGACAGGGTAAGAACACTGAAGCTTTCTTT | CASSQGRARQGKNTEAFF | few | TRBJ1-1 | TRBD1 | TRBV14
TGTGCCACCTCAGGGGGGAACACCGGGGAGCTGTTTTTT | CATSGGNTGELFF | NA | TRBJ2-2 | TRBD1 | TRBV19
TGTGCCAGCAGCTTAGAAGCCCGGGAGGCAGATACGCAGTATTTT | CASSLEAREADTQYF | few | TRBJ2-3 | TRBD2 | TRBV11-3
TGTGCCACCAGCGCAAGGGGGGGGACCGCTGGAAACACCATATATTTT | CATSARGGTAGNTIYF | NA | TRBJ1-3 | NA | TRBV15
TGTGCCAGCAGCTTGTTTATGGTACTAGCGGCGAACACCGGGGAGCTGTTTTTT | CASSLFMVLAANTGELFF | medium-sized | TRBJ2-2 | TRBD2 | TRBV11-3
TGTGCCAGCAGCTCGGGCCGTATCAGGGACACCATATATTTT | CASSSGRIRDTIYF | large | TRBJ1-3 | NA | TRBV11-3
TGTGCCAGCAGGAAAGGGTTGGTCACTGAAGCTTTCTTT | CASRKGLVTEAFF | NA | TRBJ1-1 | NA | TRBV6-8
TGTGCCAGCAGAGAACCCGGGGGGGACTATGGCTACACCTTC | CASREPGGDYGYTF | NA | TRBJ1-2 | NA | TRBV6-8
TGTGCCAGCAGTCGGGACGGCTCTGGAAACACCATATATTTT | CASSRDGSGNTIYF | NA | TRBJ1-3 | NA | TRBV28
TGTGCCAGCAGCGTGGCAGAGGGTGAGCAGTTCTTC | CASSVAEGEQFF | NA | TRBJ2-1 | NA | TRBV9
TGTGCCTGGAGTATATCAGCGGGGATTGGAGATACGCAGTATTTT | CAWSISAGIGDTQYF | NA | TRBJ2-3 | TRBD2 | TRBV30
TGTGCCAGCAGCTTGTTTTATGGACAGGGCCCCAATGAGCAGTTCTTC | CASSLFYGQGPNEQFF | NA | TRBJ2-1 | TRBD1 | TRBV11-3
TGTGCCAGCTCGCAGTTAGGGCAGGGAGAAGAGACCCAGTACTTC | CASSQLGQGEETQYF | NA | TRBJ2-5 | NA | TRBV19
TGTGCCAGTAGTATAGATACAGACAGGGGGCCCTACACCGGGGAGCTGTTTTTT | CASSIDTDRGPYTGELFF | NA | TRBJ2-2 | TRBD1 | TRBV19
TGTGCCAGTAGTATGGGCCCTAGACAGCCCCAGCATTTT | CASSMGPRQPQHF | NA | TRBJ1-5 | NA | TRBV19
TGTGCCAGCAGCCAGCCGGGAACTAATGAAAAACTGTTTTTT | CASSQPGTNEKLFF | NA | TRBJ1-4 | NA | TRBV11-3
TGTGTCAGCAGCCAAAAAGAGACCCAGTACTTC | CVSSQKETQYF | once | TRBJ2-5 | NA | TRBV14
TGTGCCAGTAGTACGACAGGGGGTAGGAACACTGAAGCTTTCTTT | CASSTTGGRNTEAFF | NA | TRBJ1-1 | TRBD1 | TRBV19
TGTGCCAGCAGTGAGGGGCGGGTGGTAGATACGCAGTATTTT | CASSEGRVVDTQYF | NA | TRBJ2-3 | NA | TRBV6-8
TGTGCCAGCTCACCGTCTGGGGCCAACGTCCTGACTTTC | CASSPSGANVLTF | NA | TRBJ2-6 | NA | TRBV18
TGCGCCAGCAGCCCGCTGAGGACAGTCCGAGGAAAACTGTTTTTT | CASSPLRTVRGKLFF | NA | TRBJ1-4 | NA | TRBV1
TGTGCCAGTAGTATGGTGACAATTACCTACAATGAACAGTTCTTC | CASSMVTITYNEQFF | NA | TRBJ2-1 | NA | TRBV19
TGTGCCAGCAGTTTGGGACAGGGGGGAACTGAAGCTTTCTTT | CASSLGQGGTEAFF | NA | TRBJ1-1 | TRBD1 | TRBV6-8
TGTGCCAGCTCCCCAAAGGCAGAGCCCTCTGGAAACACCATATATTTT | CASSPKAEPSGNTIYF | few | TRBJ1-3 | NA | TRBV7-6
TGCGCCAGCAAAGGCGGCAGTAACACTGAAGCTTTCTTT | CASKGGSNTEAFF | few | TRBJ1-1 | NA | TRBV4-1
TGTGCCAGTAGTGCCGAACCGGGACTGTTTAGTTACGAGCAGTACTTC | CASSAEPGLFSYEQYF | few | TRBJ2-7 | NA | TRBV19
TGTGCCAGCACCTACCGAAGGACTAGCTCCACCGGGGAGCTGTTTTTT | CASTYRRTSSTGELFF | few | TRBJ2-2 | TRBD2 | TRBV11-3
TGTGCCAGCTCACCCGGCACCCGGGGAGAGACCCAGTACTTC | CASSPGTRGETQYF | NA | TRBJ2-5 | NA | TRBV18
TGTGCCAGCAGCTCGGGAGGAACTAGTTCAGGGGAGCTGTTTTTT | CASSSGGTSSGELFF | few | TRBJ2-2 | TRBD2 | TRBV11-3
TGTGCCAGCTCAACCCGGGACATTGATGGCTACACCTTC | CASSTRDIDGYTF | NA | TRBJ1-2 | NA | TRBV18
TGTGCCAGTAGCCGCCGGGCTGAGGGGGATCAGCCCCAGCATTTT | CASSRRAEGDQPQHF | NA | TRBJ1-5 | NA | TRBV19
TGTGCCAGTAGTACCCCAAAAGGGACGGAACGAGCCGGGGAGCTGTTTTTT | CASSTPKGTERAGELFF | NA | TRBJ2-2 | NA | TRBV19
TGTGCCAGCAGTGAACCTAGGGGGACTAACTCAGATACGCAGTATTTT | CASSEPRGTNSDTQYF | NA | TRBJ2-3 | NA | TRBV25-1
TGTGCCACCAGCGACCTGAGGGGCGGTAATTCACCCCTCCACTTT | CATSDLRGGNSPLHF | few | TRBJ1-6 | NA | TRBV15
TGTGCCACTCAGACAAGGGGAATCGGCAATCAGCCCCAGCATTTT | CATQTRGIGNQPQHF | few | TRBJ1-5 | NA | TRBV6-8
TGCGCCAGCAGCCAAGCCGAGGGGGCTTACTATGGCTACACCTTC | CASSQAEGAYYGYTF | few | TRBJ1-2 | TRBD1 | TRBV23-1
TGTGCCAGCAGCGTTACCGGGACAGGGGAATCTGGGGCCAACGTCCTGACTTTC | CASSVTGTGESGANVLTF | medium-sized | TRBJ2-6 | TRBD1 | TRBV11-3
TGTGCCAGCAGTTACGGGGCTAGCTCCTATAATTCACCCCTCCACTTT | CASSYGASSYNSPLHF | few | TRBJ1-6 | NA | TRBV6-8
TGTGCTAGCAGCTTACGGGACTCGGCCGGGGAGCTGTTTTTT | CASSLRDSAGELFF | few | TRBJ2-2 | NA | TRBV7-6
TGTGCCAGCAGCTTCTTGGGACAGGGTGATTCACCCCTCCACTTT | CASSFLGQGDSPLHF | medium-sized | TRBJ1-6 | TRBD1 | TRBV11-3
TGTGCCTGGAGTGTTATCGGGGCCAACGTCCTGACTTTC | CAWSVIGANVLTF | NA | TRBJ2-6 | NA | TRBV30